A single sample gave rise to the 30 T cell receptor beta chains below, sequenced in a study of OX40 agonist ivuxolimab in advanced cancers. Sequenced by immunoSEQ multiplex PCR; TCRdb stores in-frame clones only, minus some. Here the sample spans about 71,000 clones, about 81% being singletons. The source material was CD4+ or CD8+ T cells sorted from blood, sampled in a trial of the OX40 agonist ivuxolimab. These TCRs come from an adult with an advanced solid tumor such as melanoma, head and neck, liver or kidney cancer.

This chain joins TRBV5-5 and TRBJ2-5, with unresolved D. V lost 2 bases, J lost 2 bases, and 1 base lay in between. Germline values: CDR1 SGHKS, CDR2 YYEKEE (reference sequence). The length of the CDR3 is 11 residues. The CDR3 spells CASSLQETQYF. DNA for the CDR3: TGTGCCAGCAGCTTACAAGAGACCCAGTACTTC.

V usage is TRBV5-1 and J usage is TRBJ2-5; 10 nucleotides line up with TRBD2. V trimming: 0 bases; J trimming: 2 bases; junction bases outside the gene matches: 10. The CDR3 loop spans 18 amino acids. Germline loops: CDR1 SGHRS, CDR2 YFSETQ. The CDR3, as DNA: TGCGCCAGCAGCTTGGGTCTAGCGGGAGATCTGGGGCAAGAGACCCAGTACTTC. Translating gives CASSLGLAGDLGQETQYF.

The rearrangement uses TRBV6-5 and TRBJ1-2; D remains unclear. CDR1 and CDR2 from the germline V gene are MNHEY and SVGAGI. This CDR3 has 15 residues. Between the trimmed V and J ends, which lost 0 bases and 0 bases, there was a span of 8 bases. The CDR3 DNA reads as TGTGCCAGCAGTTACTCGCGGGGAACTAACTATGGCTACACCTTC. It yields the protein CASSYSRGTNYGYTF.

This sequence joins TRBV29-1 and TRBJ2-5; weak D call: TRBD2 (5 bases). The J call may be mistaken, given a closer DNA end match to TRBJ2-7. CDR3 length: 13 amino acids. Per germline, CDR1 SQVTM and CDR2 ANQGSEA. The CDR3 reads CSVGHTTRGEQYF. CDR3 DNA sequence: TGCAGCGTTGGCCACACTACCCGGGGCGAGCAGTACTTC.

The chain's CDR3 is CASTYTGAPTEAFF. The CDR3 DNA sequence: TGTGCCAGCACCTATACAGGGGCCCCCACTGAAGCTTTCTTT. This chain uses TRBV7-2 with TRBJ1-1, with 7 bases lining up with TRBD1. The length of the CDR3 is 14 residues. V shed 7 bases, J shed 4 bases, and the junction held 9 bases outside the gene matches. Germline assignment: CDR1 SGHTA and CDR2 FQGNSA.

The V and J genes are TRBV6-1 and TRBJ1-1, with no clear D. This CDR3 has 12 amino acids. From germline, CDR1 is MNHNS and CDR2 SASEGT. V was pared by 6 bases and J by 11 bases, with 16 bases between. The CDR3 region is CASRLEVQRAFF. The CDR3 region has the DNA TGTGCCAGCAGACTCGAGGTCCAGCGGGCTTTCTTT.

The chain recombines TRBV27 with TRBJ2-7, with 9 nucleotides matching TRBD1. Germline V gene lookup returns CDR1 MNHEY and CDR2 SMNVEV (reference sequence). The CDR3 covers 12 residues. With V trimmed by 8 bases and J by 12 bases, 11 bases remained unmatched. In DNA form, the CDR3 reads TGTGCCAGCTCCTCCGGGACAGGGATACTGTACTTC. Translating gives CASSSGTGILYF.

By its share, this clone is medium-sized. CDR3 nucleotide sequence: TGTGCCAGCAGCAAAGGCGGGGCAATTGGAAACACCATATATTTT. This encodes CASSKGGAIGNTIYF. The V call is TRBV21-1, the J call TRBJ1-3. TRBV21-1 is deemed a pseudogene. The CDR3 covers 15 residues.

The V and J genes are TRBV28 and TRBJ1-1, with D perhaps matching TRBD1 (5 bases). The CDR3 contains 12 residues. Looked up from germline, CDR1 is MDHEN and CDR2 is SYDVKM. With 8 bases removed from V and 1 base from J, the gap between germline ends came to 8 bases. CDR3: CASDGGNTEAFF. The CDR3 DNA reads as TGTGCCAGCGACGGGGGGAACACTGAAGCTTTCTTT.

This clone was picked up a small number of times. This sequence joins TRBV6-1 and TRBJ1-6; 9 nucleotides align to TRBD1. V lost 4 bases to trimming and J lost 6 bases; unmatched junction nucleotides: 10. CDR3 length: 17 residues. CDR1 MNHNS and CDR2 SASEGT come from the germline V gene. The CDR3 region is CASSGQGEVTGNSPLHF. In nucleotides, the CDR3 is TGTGCCAGCAGTGGACAGGGGGAAGTCACGGGTAATTCACCCCTCCACTTT.

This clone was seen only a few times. The CDR3 here is CASSLLDTQYF. In DNA, the CDR3 is TGTGCCAGCAGCTTACTAGATACGCAGTATTTT. The chain links TRBV7-9 to TRBJ2-3; D is unresolved. The ends were cut back, 2 bases at V and 5 bases at J, with 2 bases in the middle. This CDR3 region has 11 residues. CDR1 is SEHNR, CDR2 FQNEAQ, per germline (reference sequence).

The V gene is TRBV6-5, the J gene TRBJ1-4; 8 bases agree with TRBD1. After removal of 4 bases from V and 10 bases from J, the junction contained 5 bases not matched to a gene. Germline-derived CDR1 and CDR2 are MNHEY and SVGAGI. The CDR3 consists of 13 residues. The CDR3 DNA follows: TGTGCCAGCAGTTGGGGACAGGAAGGAAAACTGTTTTTT. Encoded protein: CASSWGQEGKLFF.

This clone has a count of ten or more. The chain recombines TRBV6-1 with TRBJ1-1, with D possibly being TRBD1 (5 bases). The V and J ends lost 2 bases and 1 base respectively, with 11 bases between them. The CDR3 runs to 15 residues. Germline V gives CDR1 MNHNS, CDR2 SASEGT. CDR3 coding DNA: TGTGCCAGCAGTGAACCTCCGACAGCGAACACTGAAGCTTTCTTT. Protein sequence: CASSEPPTANTEAFF.

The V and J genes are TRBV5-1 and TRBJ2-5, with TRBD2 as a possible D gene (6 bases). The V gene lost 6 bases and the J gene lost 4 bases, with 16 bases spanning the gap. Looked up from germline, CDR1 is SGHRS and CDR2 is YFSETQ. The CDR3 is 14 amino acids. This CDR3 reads CASTPSGSGETQYF. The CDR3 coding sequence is TGCGCCAGCACCCCCTCGGGTAGCGGAGAGACCCAGTACTTC. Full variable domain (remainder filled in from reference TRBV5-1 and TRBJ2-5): KAGVTQTPRYLIKTRGQQVTLSCSPISGHRSVSWYQQTPGQGLQFLFEYFSETQRNKGNFPGRFSGRQFSNSRSEMNVSTLELGDSALYLCASTPSGSGETQYFGPGTRLLVL.

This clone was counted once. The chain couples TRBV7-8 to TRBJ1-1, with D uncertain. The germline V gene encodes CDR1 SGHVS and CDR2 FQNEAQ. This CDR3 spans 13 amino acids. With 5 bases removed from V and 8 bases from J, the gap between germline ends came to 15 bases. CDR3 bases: TGTGCCAGCAGCATTTCCCAGGAATTGGAAGCTTTCTTT. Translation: CASSISQELEAFF.

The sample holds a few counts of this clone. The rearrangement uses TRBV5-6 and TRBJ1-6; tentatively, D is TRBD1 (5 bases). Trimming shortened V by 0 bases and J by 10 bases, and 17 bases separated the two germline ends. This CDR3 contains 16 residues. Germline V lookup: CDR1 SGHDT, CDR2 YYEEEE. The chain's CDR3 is CASSLGLVGGRSPLHF. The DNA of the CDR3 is TGTGCCAGCAGCTTGGGATTAGTGGGGGGTAGGTCACCCCTCCACTTT.

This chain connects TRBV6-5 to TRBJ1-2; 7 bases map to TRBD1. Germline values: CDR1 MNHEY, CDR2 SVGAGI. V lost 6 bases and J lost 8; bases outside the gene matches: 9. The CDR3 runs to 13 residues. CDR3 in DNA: TGTGCCAGCAGACTGGGGACAGCAGAAGGCTACACCTTC. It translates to CASRLGTAEGYTF.

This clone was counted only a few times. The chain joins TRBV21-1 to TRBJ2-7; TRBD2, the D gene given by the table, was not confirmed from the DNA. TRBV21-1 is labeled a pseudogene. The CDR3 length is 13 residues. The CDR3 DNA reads TGTGCCAGCAGCAAAGTCGTCGGGTACGAGCAGTACTTC. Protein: CASSKVVGYEQYF.

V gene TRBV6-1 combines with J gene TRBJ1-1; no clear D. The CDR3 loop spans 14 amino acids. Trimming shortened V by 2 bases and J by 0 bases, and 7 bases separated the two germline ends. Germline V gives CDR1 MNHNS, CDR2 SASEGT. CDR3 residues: CASSETIMNTEAFF. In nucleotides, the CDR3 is TGTGCCAGCAGTGAAACGATCATGAACACTGAAGCTTTCTTT.

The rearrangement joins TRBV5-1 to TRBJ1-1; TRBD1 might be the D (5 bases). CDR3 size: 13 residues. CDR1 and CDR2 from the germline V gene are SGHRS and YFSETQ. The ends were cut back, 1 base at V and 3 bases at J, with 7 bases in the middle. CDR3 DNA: TGCGCCAGCAGCTTGATGGGGGACACTGAAGCTTTCTTT. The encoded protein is CASSLMGDTEAFF.

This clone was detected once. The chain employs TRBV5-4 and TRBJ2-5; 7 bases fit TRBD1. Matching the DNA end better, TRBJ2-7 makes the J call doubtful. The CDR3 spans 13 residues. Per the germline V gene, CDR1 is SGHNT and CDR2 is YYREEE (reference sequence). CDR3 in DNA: TGTGCCAGCGGAAGACAGGGTAGCGACGAGCAGTACTTC. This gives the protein CASGRQGSDEQYF.

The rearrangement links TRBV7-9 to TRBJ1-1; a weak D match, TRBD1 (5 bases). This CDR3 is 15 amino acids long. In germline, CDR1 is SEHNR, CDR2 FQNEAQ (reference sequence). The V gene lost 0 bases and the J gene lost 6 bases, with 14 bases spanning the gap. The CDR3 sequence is CASSLAGVMLAEAFF. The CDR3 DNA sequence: TGTGCCAGCAGCTTAGCGGGGGTCATGCTGGCTGAAGCTTTCTTT.

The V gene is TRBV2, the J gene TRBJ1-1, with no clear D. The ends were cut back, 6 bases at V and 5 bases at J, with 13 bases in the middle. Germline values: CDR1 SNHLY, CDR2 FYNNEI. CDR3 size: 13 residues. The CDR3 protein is CASSLQWRTEAFF. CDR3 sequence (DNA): TGTGCCAGCAGCTTACAGTGGAGGACTGAAGCTTTCTTT.

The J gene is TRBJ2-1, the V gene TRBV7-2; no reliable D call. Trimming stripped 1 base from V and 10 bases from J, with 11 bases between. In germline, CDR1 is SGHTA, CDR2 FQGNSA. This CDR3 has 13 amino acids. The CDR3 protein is CASSLGPASEQFF. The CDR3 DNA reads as TGTGCCAGCAGCTTAGGGCCCGCAAGCGAGCAGTTCTTC.

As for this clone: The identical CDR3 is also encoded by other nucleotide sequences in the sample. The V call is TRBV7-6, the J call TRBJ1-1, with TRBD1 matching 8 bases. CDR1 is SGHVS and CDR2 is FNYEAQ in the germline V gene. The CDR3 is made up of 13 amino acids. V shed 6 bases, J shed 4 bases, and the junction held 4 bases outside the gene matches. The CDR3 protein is CASSSDRATEAFF. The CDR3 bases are TGTGCCAGCAGTTCGGACAGGGCCACTGAAGCTTTCTTT.

This CDR3 reads CASSLVGSLSNEQFF. CDR3 bases: TGTGCCAGCAGCTTGGTGGGCTCGCTCTCTAATGAGCAGTTCTTC. The chain joins TRBV5-4 to TRBJ2-1; D gene unclear. There are 15 residues in the CDR3. Germline values: CDR1 SGHNT, CDR2 YYREEE (reference sequence). The ends were cut back, 0 bases at V and 7 bases at J, with 14 bases in the middle.

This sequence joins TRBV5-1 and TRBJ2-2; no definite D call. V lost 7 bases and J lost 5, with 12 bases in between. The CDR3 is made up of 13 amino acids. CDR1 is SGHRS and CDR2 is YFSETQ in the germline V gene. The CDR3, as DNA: TGCGCCAGCTCCAGGTTGGGGACCGGGGAGCTGTTTTTT. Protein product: CASSRLGTGELFF.

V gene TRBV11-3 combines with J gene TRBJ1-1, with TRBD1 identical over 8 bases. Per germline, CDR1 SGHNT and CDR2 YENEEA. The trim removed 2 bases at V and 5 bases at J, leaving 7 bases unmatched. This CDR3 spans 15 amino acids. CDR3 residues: CASSLQGAIGTEAFF. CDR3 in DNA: TGTGCCAGCAGCTTACAGGGGGCGATTGGAACTGAAGCTTTCTTT.

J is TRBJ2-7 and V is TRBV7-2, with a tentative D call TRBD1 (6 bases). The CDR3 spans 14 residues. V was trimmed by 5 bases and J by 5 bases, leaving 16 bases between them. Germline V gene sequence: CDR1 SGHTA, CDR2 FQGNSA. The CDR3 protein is CASSGWDIDHEQYF. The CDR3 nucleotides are TGTGCCAGCAGCGGCTGGGACATAGATCACGAGCAGTACTTC.

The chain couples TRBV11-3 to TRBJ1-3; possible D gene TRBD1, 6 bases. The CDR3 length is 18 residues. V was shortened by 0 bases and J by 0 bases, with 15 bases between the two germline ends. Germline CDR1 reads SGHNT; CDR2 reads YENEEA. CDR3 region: CASSLDLDDRSSGNTIYF. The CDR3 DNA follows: TGTGCCAGCAGCTTAGATCTTGACGACAGGAGCTCTGGAAACACCATATATTTT.